These 12 T cell receptor beta chains originate from one sample sequenced in a study of blood T cell repertoires in COVID-19. Clones were sequenced by immunoSEQ multiplex PCR, and TCRdb holds only the in-frame ones, with some missing. Found here are 73,000 or so clones, 65% to 85% of them singletons; the top ten hold about 4.4%. The sequencing input was peripheral blood. These receptors came from a woman between 55 and 75 years old with acute or convalescent COVID-19.

This chain joins TRBV15 and TRBJ1-4; 7 nucleotides match TRBD1. The length of the CDR3 is 15 residues. Trimming cost V 5 bases and J 0 bases; bases outside gene matches: 3. Per the germline V gene, CDR1 is LNHNV and CDR2 is YYDKDF (reference sequence). This chain's CDR3 is CATSWGQPTNEKLFF. Here the CDR3 DNA reads TGTGCCACCAGCTGGGGACAGCCAACTAATGAAAAACTGTTTTTT.

The chain uses TRBV2 and TRBJ2-1, with 8 bases identical to TRBD2. Germline values: CDR1 SNHLY, CDR2 FYNNEI. CDR3 length: 14 amino acids. Trimming cost V 2 bases and J 8 bases; bases outside gene matches: 5. The CDR3 loop reads CASSELAGYDEQFF. CDR3 in DNA: TGTGCCAGCAGTGAATTAGCGGGGTATGATGAGCAGTTCTTC.

This clone was picked up a small number of times. The V gene is TRBV11-2, the J gene TRBJ2-1; 7 bases fit TRBD2. The CDR3 sequence is 11 residues long. Per the germline V gene, CDR1 is SGHAT and CDR2 is FQNNGV. J lost 12 bases, V lost 3 bases, and 2 bases had no gene match. DNA for the CDR3: TGTGCCAGCAGCTTTTGGGGGGGGCAGTTCTTC. It yields the protein CASSFWGGQFF.

The J gene is TRBJ1-4, the V gene TRBV4-1, with D possibly being TRBD1 (6 bases). V shed 8 bases and J shed 1 base, with 14 bases lying between them. Per germline, CDR1 MGHRA and CDR2 YSYEKL. The CDR3 consists of 15 residues. The CDR3 DNA reads TGCGCCAGCTGCCGGGGGCAGGGAACTAATGAAAAACTGTTTTTT. Encoded protein: CASCRGQGTNEKLFF.

The CDR3 DNA reads TGTGCCAGCAGCCCACCGGGGCGGGGGCACAATGAGCAGTTCTTC. It specifies CASSPPGRGHNEQFF. The chain combines TRBV3-1 (or the pseudogene TRBV3-2) with TRBJ2-1; D may be TRBD2 (7 bases). The V end was cut by 4 bases, the J end by 5 bases, with 15 bases between. In germline, CDR1 is LGHDT, CDR2 YNNKEL (reference sequence). This CDR3 spans 15 amino acids.

The sample holds a few counts of this clone. V is TRBV19 and J is TRBJ1-1; possible D gene TRBD1, 6 bases. The germline V gene encodes CDR1 LNHDA and CDR2 SQIVND (reference sequence). The CDR3 has 15 amino acids. Trimming shortened V by 3 bases and J by 3 bases, and 14 bases separated the two germline ends. The CDR3 DNA reads TGTGCCAGTAGTATTGGGGGGGCCGGGGACACTGAAGCTTTCTTT. This sequence encodes CASSIGGAGDTEAFF.

In this sample, this clone turned up once. V gene TRBV6-5 combines with J gene TRBJ2-3, with 12 bases lining up with TRBD2. Losses at the gene ends were 8 bases for V and 3 bases for J; bases not matched to a gene: 6. Germline CDR1 MNHEY, CDR2 SVGAGI. This CDR3 spans 15 amino acids. The CDR3 sequence: CASPGLAGRTDTQYF. The CDR3 DNA reads as TGTGCCAGCCCAGGACTAGCGGGGAGGACAGATACGCAGTATTTT.

The chain links TRBV10-1 to TRBJ1-1; D might be TRBD1 (5 bases). Per germline, CDR1 WNHNN and CDR2 SYGVQD (reference sequence). V lost 6 bases, J lost 1 base, and 9 bases lay in between. There are 13 residues in the CDR3. CDR3 in DNA: TGCGCCAGCAGCGCAGGGTCGAACACTGAAGCTTTCTTT. Translation: CASSAGSNTEAFF.

The chain links TRBV7-9 to TRBJ2-2, with D perhaps TRBD2 (6 bases). Germline values: CDR1 SEHNR, CDR2 FQNEAQ (reference sequence). The CDR3 is 11 residues long. The CDR3 loop is CSAEGTGELFF. The CDR3 DNA sequence: TGTTCTGCGGAGGGAACCGGGGAGCTGTTTTTT.

The chain carries TRBV4-2 and TRBJ1-2; possibly TRBD1 for D (5 bases). The germline V gene encodes CDR1 LGHNA and CDR2 YNFKEQ. This CDR3 has 17 amino acids. Trimming shortened V by 2 bases and J by 0 bases, and 16 bases separated the two germline ends. CDR3: CASSQIGEDGANYGYTF. The CDR3 region has the DNA TGTGCCAGCAGCCAAATAGGGGAGGACGGAGCTAACTATGGCTACACCTTC.

The rearrangement uses TRBV4-1 and TRBJ1-3; no clear D. The V gene's germline CDR1 is MGHRA and CDR2 YSYEKL. The V end lost 4 bases, the J end lost 0 bases, and 7 bases lay between the germline ends. This CDR3 spans 14 amino acids. The CDR3 DNA reads TGCGCCAGCAGCCTGTCGAGCTCTGGAAACACCATATATTTT. Amino acids: CASSLSSSGNTIYF.

On this clone: The sample contains more than one DNA sequence encoding this CDR3. The chain uses TRBV7-9 and TRBJ2-5; TRBD1 matches at 7 bases. CDR3 length: 15 residues. J was trimmed by 2 bases and V by 1 base; bases with no gene match: 4. Germline CDR1 SEHNR, CDR2 FQNEAQ (reference sequence). The CDR3 here is CASSLVLQGQETQYF. The DNA of the CDR3 is TGTGCCAGCAGCTTAGTTTTACAGGGGCAAGAGACCCAGTACTTC.